The 18 T cell receptor beta chains reported below all come from one sample, sequenced in a study of blood T cell repertoires in COVID-19 (TCRdb year 2020). The method behind the library was the immunoSEQ multiplex PCR assay. Not all clones reach the TCRdb copy of this immuneACCESS table, which keeps in-frame sequences only. Checked studies attribute under half of the gap to unresolved V genes and leave the rest unexplained. The sample has 95,000 to 150,000 clones on record, more than 75% of them singletons. The ten top clones hold 3% to 5% of the sample. Source material: peripheral blood. All receptors derive from a man aged 55 to 69 with acute or convalescent COVID-19.

The V and J genes are TRBV9 and TRBJ2-2; no reliable D call. CDR3 size: 15 residues. V was clipped by 0 bases and J by 6 bases, with 12 bases between them. CDR1 is SGDLS, CDR2 YYNGEE, per germline. The CDR3 here is CASSVANYNPGELFF. The CDR3 nucleotides are TGTGCCAGCAGCGTAGCTAACTATAACCCCGGGGAGCTGTTTTTT.

The CDR3 is CAISDWAASYEQYF. The CDR3 coding sequence is TGTGCCATCAGTGATTGGGCAGCCTCCTACGAGCAGTACTTC. The chain uses TRBV10-3 and TRBJ2-7; D gene ambiguous. Germline CDR1 is ENHRY and CDR2 is SYGVKD. V dropped 3 bases and J dropped 0 bases, with 9 bases sitting between them. The CDR3 loop spans 14 amino acids.

V and J are TRBV3-1 (or the pseudogene TRBV3-2) and TRBJ2-1; 13 bases line up with TRBD2. This CDR3 region has 18 residues. Germline V gives CDR1 LGHDT, CDR2 YNNKEL (reference sequence). The V segment lost 4 bases and the J segment 5 bases; nucleotides outside the gene matches: 11. In nucleotides, the CDR3 is TGTGCCAGCAGCCGCCTTGCCGGGACTAGCGGGGCCGACAATGAGCAGTTCTTC. Translated, it gives CASSRLAGTSGADNEQFF.

The J gene is TRBJ1-5, the V gene TRBV19; 11 nucleotides align to TRBD1. The V gene end was trimmed by 5 bases and the J gene end by 6 bases; junction bases not matched to a gene: 6. CDR3 length: 15 amino acids. Germline V gene sequence: CDR1 LNHDA, CDR2 SQIVND (reference sequence). The DNA of the CDR3 is TGTGCCAGTAGTCTGACCGGGACAGGGGGTCAGCCCCAGCATTTT. The encoded protein is CASSLTGTGGQPQHF.

The chain carries TRBV28 and TRBJ1-3; D is perhaps TRBD1 (6 bases). The CDR3 is 17 amino acids. Germline assignment: CDR1 MDHEN and CDR2 SYDVKM. V gave up 6 bases and J gave up 4 bases, with 22 bases separating them. This chain's CDR3 is CASSTLQGIGAGNTIYF. In nucleotides, the CDR3 is TGTGCCAGCAGCACCTTACAGGGAATAGGGGCGGGAAACACCATATATTTT.

The rearrangement links TRBV28 to TRBJ2-1, with D perhaps TRBD1 (7 bases). The CDR3 totals 18 residues. CDR1 MDHEN and CDR2 SYDVKM come from the germline V gene. V was shortened by 5 bases and J by 3 bases, with 23 bases between the two germline ends. The CDR3: CASSDRVGAGSVYNEQFF. In nucleotides, the CDR3 is TGTGCCAGCAGTGACAGGGTTGGGGCGGGAAGCGTCTACAATGAGCAGTTCTTC.

The chain joins TRBV19 to TRBJ1-1; D perhaps matches TRBD1 (5 bases). Germline assignment: CDR1 LNHDA and CDR2 SQIVND (reference sequence). Trimming took off 7 bases at V and 4 bases at J, with 19 bases between the two ends. The length of the CDR3 is 15 residues. DNA for the CDR3: TGTGCCAGTAACCAGGGAGGATTGAGCGGCACTGAAGCTTTCTTT. Protein sequence: CASNQGGLSGTEAFF.

This sequence joins TRBV27 and TRBJ2-2; TRBD1 agrees at 8 bases. CDR1 and CDR2 (germline): MNHEY, SMNVEV (reference sequence). This CDR3 is built from 15 residues. Trimming took 3 bases from V and 6 from J; bases not matched to a gene: 6. The CDR3 nucleotides are TGTGCCAGCAGTTTTTCAGGGGGCAACGCCGGGGAGCTGTTTTTT. It is translated as CASSFSGGNAGELFF.

This clone has only one observation. The chain links TRBV5-1 to TRBJ2-3; TRBD2 might be the D (5 bases). This CDR3 is built from 14 residues. Trimming shortened V by 1 base and J by 7 bases, and 13 bases separated the two germline ends. The V gene's germline CDR1 is SGHRS and CDR2 YFSETQ. The CDR3 sequence: CASSLSRDSNTQYF. For the CDR3, the DNA is TGCGCCAGCAGCTTGTCACGGGATTCGAATACGCAGTATTTT.

The chain recombines TRBV7-3 with TRBJ2-6; D possibly corresponds to TRBD2 (6 bases). Trimming took off 4 bases at V and 2 bases at J, with 12 bases between the two ends. The CDR3 has 16 residues. Germline assignment: CDR1 SGHTA and CDR2 FQGTGA. The CDR3 region has the DNA TGTGCCAGCAGCTCCAGGTCGGGGGCTGGGGCCAACGTCCTGACTTTC. Its protein is CASSSRSGAGANVLTF.

The chain employs TRBV4-1 and TRBJ2-7, with 9 bases aligning to TRBD1. The germline CDR1 and CDR2 sequences are MGHRA and YSYEKL. V was pared by 3 bases and J by 4 bases, with 1 base of the junction left unmatched. This CDR3 is built from 13 residues. CDR3 nucleotides: TGCGCCAGCAGCCACGGACAGGGGTACGAGCAGTACTTC. This sequence encodes CASSHGQGYEQYF.

The gene calls are TRBV7-9 and TRBJ1-2; 7 nucleotides align to TRBD1. The germline V gene encodes CDR1 SEHNR and CDR2 FQNEAQ (reference sequence). The ends lost 0 bases at V and 1 base at J; junction bases unmatched: 11. The CDR3 contains 18 residues. The CDR3 DNA sequence: TGTGCCAGCAGCTTAGCGTACGAAGAACAGGGGATTAACTATGGCTACACCTTC. It specifies CASSLAYEEQGINYGYTF.

In its sample, this clone was seen a few times. The chain employs TRBV28 and TRBJ2-1, with D tentatively TRBD2 (5 bases). Per germline, CDR1 MDHEN and CDR2 SYDVKM. Trimming shortened V by 2 bases and J by 7 bases, and 9 bases separated the two germline ends. This CDR3 is 13 amino acids long. CDR3 DNA sequence: TGTGCCAGCAGTTTAGGTCGGAGGAATGAGCAGTTCTTC. This codes for CASSLGRRNEQFF.

The genes are TRBV5-5 and TRBJ2-5, with 10 bases identical to TRBD1. Germline V gene lookup returns CDR1 SGHKS and CDR2 YYEKEE (reference sequence). The CDR3 spans 16 residues. V gave up 5 bases and J gave up 5 bases; unmatched junction bases: 12. In nucleotides, the CDR3 is TGTGCCAGCAGTTCCCGAGGGACAGGGGAATGGGAGACCCAGTACTTC. This translates into CASSSRGTGEWETQYF. Full variable domain (missing parts from reference TRBV5-5 and TRBJ2-5): DAGVTQSPTHLIKTRGQQVTLRCSPISGHKSVSWYQQVLGQGPQFIFQYYEKEERGRGNFPDRFSARQFPNYSSELNVNALLLGDSALYLCASSSRGTGEWETQYFGPGTRLLVL.

V gene TRBV9 combines with J gene TRBJ1-2; D gene ambiguous. From germline, CDR1 is SGDLS and CDR2 YYNGEE. The CDR3 sequence is 12 residues long. Trimming left V 4 bases short and J 7 bases short, with 11 bases between. The CDR3 DNA sequence: TGTGCCAGCAGCCTACGGCGGGGTGGCTACACCTTC. Amino acid sequence: CASSLRRGGYTF.

This chain links TRBV27 with TRBJ2-1; 7 bases agree with TRBD2. The J segment lost 7 bases and the V segment lost 4 bases, leaving 7 bases of the junction unmatched. Germline V lookup: CDR1 MNHEY, CDR2 SMNVEV (reference sequence). The CDR3 is 14 amino acids. In DNA form, the CDR3 reads TGTGCCAGCAGTTGGGGGGGGGAAGGAAATGAGCAGTTCTTC. This codes for CASSWGGEGNEQFF.

V and J are TRBV28 and TRBJ1-2; a weak D match, TRBD1 (5 bases). CDR3 length: 13 amino acids. Deletions cut 2 bases from V and 4 bases from J, with 8 bases between. Per the germline V gene, CDR1 is MDHEN and CDR2 is SYDVKM. As DNA, the CDR3 is TGTGCCAGCAGTTTAGGGGGGATCTATGGCTACACCTTC. Its protein product is CASSLGGIYGYTF.

This chain joins TRBV2 and TRBJ2-1; 14 bases match TRBD2. The CDR3 spans 16 residues. The junction had 15 bases not matched to a gene; V was cut back by 8 bases and J by 12 bases. Germline CDR1 and CDR2: SNHLY and FYNNEI. The CDR3 loop is CASDPGLAGAPGLQFF. Written as DNA, the CDR3 is TGTGCCAGCGATCCGGGACTAGCGGGAGCTCCGGGGTTGCAGTTCTTC.